This T cell receptor (beta chain) was profiled in a study of patients and donors after allogeneic stem cell transplantation. This clonotype has more than one count but fewer than ten. From the RT-PCR reads, TCRdb called clonotypes with MiXCR, one entry per CDR3 protein. The sample consists of about 410,000 distinct CDR3 sequences, under 20% of them appearing once. This CDR3 has 17 amino acids. Losses at the gene ends were 1 base for V and 4 bases for J; bases not matched to a gene: 12. Germline values: CDR1 LGHNA, CDR2 YSLEER. The genes are TRBV4-3 and TRBJ2-7, with TRBD1 matching 8 bases. The clonotype comes from a human donor who was either an allogeneic HSCT recipient or a stem cell or donor lymphocyte infusion donor (not recorded which). It is not recorded whose cells these are; they may come from a transplant donor. The specimen was blood, either unsorted or a sorted T cell fraction (not recorded which). The CDR3 bases are TGCGCCAGCAGCCAAGGCCTTGGGACAGGTCCTCAATACGAGCAGTACTTC. Protein: CASSQGLGTGPQYEQYF.